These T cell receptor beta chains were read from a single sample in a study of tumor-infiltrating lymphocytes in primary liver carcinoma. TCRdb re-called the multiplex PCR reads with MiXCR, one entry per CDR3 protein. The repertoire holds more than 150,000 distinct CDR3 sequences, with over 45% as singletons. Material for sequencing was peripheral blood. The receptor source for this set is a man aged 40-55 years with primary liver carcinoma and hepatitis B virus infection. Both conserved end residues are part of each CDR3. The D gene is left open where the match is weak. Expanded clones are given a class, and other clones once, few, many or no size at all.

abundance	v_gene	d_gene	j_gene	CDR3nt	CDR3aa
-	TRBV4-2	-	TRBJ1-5	TGTGCCAGCAGCCAAGATCCCCGTAACAATCAGTCCCAGCATTTT	CASSQDPRNNQSQHF
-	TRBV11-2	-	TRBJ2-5	TGTGCCAGCAGCGACAGAGAGATCCAGTACTTT	CASSDREIQYF
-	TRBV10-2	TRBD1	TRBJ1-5	TGCGCCAGCTCCGGGACAGGCAGTCAGCCCCAGCATTTT	CASSGTGSQPQHF
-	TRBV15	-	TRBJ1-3	TGTGCCACCAGCAGAGATCGGCAAAACACCATATATTTT	CATSRDRQNTIYF
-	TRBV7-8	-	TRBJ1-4	TGTGCCAGCAGCTTAAGGCTAACAACTAATGAAAAACTGTTTTTT	CASSLRLTTNEKLFF
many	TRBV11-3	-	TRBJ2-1	TGTGCCAGCAGCTTGGGACTGCACAACTCTTACAATGAGCAGTTCTTC	CASSLGLHNSYNEQFF
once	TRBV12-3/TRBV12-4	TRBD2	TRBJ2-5	TGTGCCAGCAGCCTAGGGACTAGCGGTTTCGAGACCCAGTACTTC	CASSLGTSGFETQYF
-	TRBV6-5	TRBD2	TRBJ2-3	TGTGCCAGCAGTTACGGAGCGGGAGAGGTCACAGATACGCAGTATTTT	CASSYGAGEVTDTQYF
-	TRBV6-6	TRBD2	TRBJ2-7	TGTGCCAGCCTACGTTCTGTACGGGGGGACTACGTGCAGTACTTC	CASLRSVRGDYVQYF
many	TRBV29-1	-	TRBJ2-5	TGCAGCGTTGACCCGGGGGCTGGGCAAGAGACCCAGTACTTC	CSVDPGAGQETQYF
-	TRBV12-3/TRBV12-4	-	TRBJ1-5	TGTGCCAGCAGTGTACAGCGCAATCAGCCCCAGCATTTT	CASSVQRNQPQHF
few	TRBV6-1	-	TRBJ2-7	TGTGCCAGCAGTGGAGACTCCGGGTACTCCTACGAGCAGTACTTC	CASSGDSGYSYEQYF
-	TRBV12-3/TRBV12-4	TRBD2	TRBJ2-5	TGTGCCAGCAGACCACTAGCGGTAGCAGAGACCCAGTACTTC	CASRPLAVAETQYF
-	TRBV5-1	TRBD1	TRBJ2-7	TGCGCCAGCAGCTGGACAGGAACAGGTCTCTACGAGCAGTACTTC	CASSWTGTGLYEQYF
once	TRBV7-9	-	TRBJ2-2	TGTGCCAGCAACTTAGAAGTGAACGCCGGGGAGCTGTCTTTT	CASNLEVNAGELSF
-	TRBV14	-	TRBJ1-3	TGTGCCAGCAGCCCCTTTCTTGGGGCGGGAGGAAACACCATATATTTT	CASSPFLGAGGNTIYF
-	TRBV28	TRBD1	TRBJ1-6	TGTGCCACCCCCGAGGGGGGACAGGGCGACTCACCCCTTCACTTT	CATPEGGQGDSPLHF
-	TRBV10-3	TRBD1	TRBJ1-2	TGTGCCATCAGTGACGGACAGGGTAGGGGCTACACCTTC	CAISDGQGRGYTF
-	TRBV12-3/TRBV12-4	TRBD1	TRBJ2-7	TGTGCCAGCAGTTCCGGGACAGGGGCCCCCTACGAGCAGTACTTC	CASSSGTGAPYEQYF
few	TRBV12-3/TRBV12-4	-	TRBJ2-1	TGTGCCAGCAGTTTAGGGGGGGTGGCCTACAATGAGCAGTTCTTC	CASSLGGVAYNEQFF
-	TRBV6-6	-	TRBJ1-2	TGTGCCAGCAGTTACGGGCACCTAGGGGCTGGGGGCTACGCCTTC	CASSYGHLGAGGYAF
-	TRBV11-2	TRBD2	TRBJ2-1	TGCGCAAACAGCTTGGATGTCGGACTAGCCATGGGTGAGCAGTTCTTC	CANSLDVGLAMGEQFF
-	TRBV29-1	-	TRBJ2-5	TGCAGCGTTTTAACTAGGCAGCCCCAAGGGACCCAGTACTTC	CSVLTRQPQGTQYF
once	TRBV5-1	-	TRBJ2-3	TGCGCCAGCAGCGGAGGTGGGAGCACCACAGATACGCAGTATTTT	CASSGGGSTTDTQYF
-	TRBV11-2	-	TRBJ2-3	TGTGCCAGCAGCACGAGCGCAGGTGATACGCAGTATTTT	CASSTSAGDTQYF
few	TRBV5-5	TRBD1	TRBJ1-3	TGTGCCAGCAGCCTCGACAGGGGTGGAGGAAACACCATATATTTT	CASSLDRGGGNTIYF
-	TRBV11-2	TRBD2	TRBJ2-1	TGTGCCAGCAGCTTAATAGGGGAGGGCGTAATTTCCAATGAGCAGTTCTTC	CASSLIGEGVISNEQFF
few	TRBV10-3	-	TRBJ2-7	TGTGCCATCAATTCCCGGGACCCCCCTGATGAGCAGTACTTC	CAINSRDPPDEQYF
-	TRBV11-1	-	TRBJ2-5	TGTGCCAGCAGCCCGCCCCCGGAGGTCAGGAAGGACTTCCAAGAGACCAAGTATTTC	CASSPPPEVRKDFQETKYF
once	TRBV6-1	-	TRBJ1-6	TGTGCCAGCACCACCTCGATGGGCCCGAATTCACCCCTCCACTTT	CASTTSMGPNSPLHF
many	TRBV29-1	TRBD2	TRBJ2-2	TGCAGCGCCCGACTAGCGTGGTCCGGGGAGCTGTTTTTT	CSARLAWSGELFF
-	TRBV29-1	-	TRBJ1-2	TGCGGCGTTCTACTACAGGGAGGCTATGGCTACACCTTC	CGVLLQGGYGYTF
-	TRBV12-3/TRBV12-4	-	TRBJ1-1	TGTGCCAGCAGTTACCACGGGGGAGGGACTGAAGCTTTCTTT	CASSYHGGGTEAFF
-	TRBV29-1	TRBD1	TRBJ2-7	TGCAGCGTTGCGCGGACAGGTGGGTCCTACGAGCAGTACTTC	CSVARTGGSYEQYF
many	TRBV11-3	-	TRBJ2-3	TGTGCCAGCAGCATCTTAGGGGATACGCAGTATTTT	CASSILGDTQYF
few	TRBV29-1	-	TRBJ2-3	TGCAGCGTTGAAGATCAACAGCAGCGGTTTTTGCCAGATACGCAGTATTTT	CSVEDQQQRFLPDTQYF
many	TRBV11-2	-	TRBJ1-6	TGTGCCAGCAGCTTAGATCTGACGGGCTCACTCCACTTT	CASSLDLTGSLHF
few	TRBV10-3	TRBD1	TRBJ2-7	TGTGCCATCAGTGACCCCGGACGGGACAGGGACCACGAGCAGTACTTC	CAISDPGRDRDHEQYF
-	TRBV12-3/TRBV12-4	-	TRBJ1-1	TGTGCCAGCAGTTTGGCGAGGAACACTGAAGCCTTCTTT	CASSLARNTEAFF
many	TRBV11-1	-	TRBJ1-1	TGTGCCAGCAGCCCCCGGAGGGATGAGAACACTGAAGCTTTCTTT	CASSPRRDENTEAFF
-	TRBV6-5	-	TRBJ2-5	TGTGCCAGCAGTTATGCCGGAAGGGAGACCCAGTACTTC	CASSYAGRETQYF
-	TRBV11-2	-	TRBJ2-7	TGTACCAGCAGCCCAGAAGGGCTATCCTCCTACGAGCGGTACTTC	CTSSPEGLSSYERYF
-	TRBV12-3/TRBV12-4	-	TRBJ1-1	TGTGCCAGCAGTTTAACCGGGGCGGGTACTGAAGTTTTCTTT	CASSLTGAGTEVFF
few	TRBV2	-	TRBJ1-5	TGTGCCAGCAGTGAACAGGCGAATGCAGGTCAGCCCCAGCATTTT	CASSEQANAGQPQHF
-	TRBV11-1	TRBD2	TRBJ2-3	TGTGCCGGCAGCTTATCTCCCCTAGCGGATACGCGGTATTTT	CAGSLSPLADTRYF
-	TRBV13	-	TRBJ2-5	TGTGCCAGCAGCTTATTACTAGCCGGGGAGACCCAGTACTTC	CASSLLLAGETQYF
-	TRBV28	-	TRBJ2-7	TGTGCCAGCAGTCCTGACCTCTACGAGCAGTACTTC	CASSPDLYEQYF
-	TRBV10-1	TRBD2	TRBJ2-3	TGCGCCAACAGTGAGTCGACTAGCGGGAGGGCAGATACGCAGTATTTT	CANSESTSGRADTQYF
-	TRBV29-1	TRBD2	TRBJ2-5	TGCAGCGTACAAGCGGGAGACCAAGAGACCCGGTACTTC	CSVQAGDQETRYF
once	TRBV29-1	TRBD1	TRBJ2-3	TGCAGCGTAGTTTCAGGGGGCAGCGATCAGCCTCAGTATTTT	CSVVSGGSDQPQYF
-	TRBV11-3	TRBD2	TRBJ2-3	TGTGCCAGCAGCTTAGGGGTAACTAGCGGGAGCACAGATACGAAATATTTT	CASSLGVTSGSTDTKYF
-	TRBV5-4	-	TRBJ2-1	TGTGCCAGCAGCTCGGGGGGACAGTGGGTCGGGAATGAGCAGTTCTTC	CASSSGGQWVGNEQFF
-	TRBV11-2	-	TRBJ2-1	TGCGCCAGCACCCCCCTCGGGGCCCTTAATGAGCAGTTCTTC	CASTPLGALNEQFF
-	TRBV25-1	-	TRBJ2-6	TGTGCCAGCCGATCTGAAGGGACTGGGGCCAACGTCCTGACTTTC	CASRSEGTGANVLTF
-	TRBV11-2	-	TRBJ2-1	TGTGCCAGCAGCTCTCTGGGGGCGGGAAGCTCCTACAATGAGCGATCCTTC	CASSSLGAGSSYNERSF
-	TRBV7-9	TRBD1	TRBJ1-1	TGTGCCAGCAGCCTCGGACAGGGGAACCCTGAAGCTTTCTTT	CASSLGQGNPEAFF
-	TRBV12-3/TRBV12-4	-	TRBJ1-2	TGTGCCAGCAGTTCTACTGGGCCGTCCAATGGCTGCACCTTC	CASSSTGPSNGCTF
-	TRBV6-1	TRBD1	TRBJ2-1	TGTGCCAGCAGTGAGACAGGGCTCGACAATGAGGAGTTCTTC	CASSETGLDNEEFF
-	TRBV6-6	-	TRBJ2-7	TGTGCCAGCAGCTCCCAACAGGGCGACGAGCAGTACTTC	CASSSQQGDEQYF
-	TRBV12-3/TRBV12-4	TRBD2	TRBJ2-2	TGTACCAGCAGTTTATTTAGCGGGAAAACAGGGGAGCTGTTTTTT	CTSSLFSGKTGELFF